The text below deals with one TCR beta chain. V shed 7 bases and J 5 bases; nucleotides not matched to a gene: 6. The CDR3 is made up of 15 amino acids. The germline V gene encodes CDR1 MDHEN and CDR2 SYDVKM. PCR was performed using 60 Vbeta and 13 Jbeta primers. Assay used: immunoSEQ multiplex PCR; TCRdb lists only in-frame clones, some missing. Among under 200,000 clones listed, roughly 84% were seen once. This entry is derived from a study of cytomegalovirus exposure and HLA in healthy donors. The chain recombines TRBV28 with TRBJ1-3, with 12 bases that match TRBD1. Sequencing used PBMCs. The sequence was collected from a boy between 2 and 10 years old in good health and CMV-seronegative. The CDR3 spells CASTRGQGARNTIYF. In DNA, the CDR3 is TGTGCCAGCACCCGGGGACAGGGGGCAAGAAACACCATATATTTT.